A selection of T cell receptor beta chains follows, all from one sample in a study of shared clonotypes between healthy human individuals. Repertoires were generated with immunoSEQ multiplex PCR, while TCRdb's copy carries only in-frame clones and drops some. The profile covers roughly 2.6 million clones, with 90% to 95% appearing a single time and about 0.13% taken by the ten largest. The sequencing input was naive CD4+ T cells sorted from blood. The origin of the receptors is a man aged 18 to 29 in good health. Both conserved end residues are part of each CDR3. D genes are given only for firm matches. Expanded clones are given a class, and other clones once, few, many or no size at all.

V gene: TRBV10-1
J gene: TRBJ2-7
D gene: NA
clone size: NA
CDR3 protein: CASRGRGTESYEQYF
CDR3 DNA: TGCGCCAGCAGGGGAAGGGGGACGGAATCCTACGAGCAGTACTTC

V gene: TRBV5-1
J gene: TRBJ2-1
D gene: TRBD1
clone size: NA
CDR3 protein: CASRRTGTGANEQFF
CDR3 DNA: TGCGCCAGCAGACGGACCGGGACAGGGGCCAATGAGCAGTTCTTC

V gene: TRBV7-7
J gene: TRBJ1-2
D gene: NA
clone size: NA
CDR3 protein: CASSLVSQVHGYTF
CDR3 DNA: TGTGCTAGCAGCTTAGTTTCTCAGGTCCATGGCTACACCTTC

V gene: TRBV19
J gene: TRBJ1-5
D gene: NA
clone size: NA
CDR3 protein: CASSTDRLSQPQHF
CDR3 DNA: TGTGCCAGTAGTACGGACAGACTCTCTCAGCCCCAGCATTTT

V gene: TRBV6-5
J gene: TRBJ2-1
D gene: NA
clone size: NA
CDR3 protein: CASSSSLASAYNEQFF
CDR3 DNA: TGTGCCAGCAGTTCCTCACTAGCCTCGGCCTACAATGAGCAGTTCTTC

V gene: TRBV6-1
J gene: TRBJ2-2
D gene: NA
clone size: NA
CDR3 protein: CASSEARPGARRLFF
CDR3 DNA: TGTGCCAGCAGTGAAGCCCGGCCAGGGGCTCGGAGGTTGTTTTTT

V gene: TRBV5-6
J gene: TRBJ2-1
D gene: TRBD2
clone size: NA
CDR3 protein: CASSPDSGRAYNEQFF
CDR3 DNA: TGTGCCAGCAGTCCAGATAGCGGGCGCGCCTACAATGAGCAGTTCTTC

V gene: TRBV5-5
J gene: TRBJ1-5
D gene: NA
clone size: NA
CDR3 protein: CASSLAGGGSNQPQHF
CDR3 DNA: TGTGCCAGCAGCTTGGCCGGAGGTGGCAGCAATCAGCCCCAGCATTTT

V gene: TRBV4-1
J gene: TRBJ2-2
D gene: NA
clone size: NA
CDR3 protein: CASRDNPDTGELFF
CDR3 DNA: TGCGCCAGCAGGGACAACCCGGACACCGGGGAGCTGTTTTTT

V gene: TRBV6-1
J gene: TRBJ1-4
D gene: NA
clone size: NA
CDR3 protein: CASSRGSAKLFF
CDR3 DNA: TGTGCCAGCAGCCGGGGTTCCGCCAAACTGTTTTTT

V gene: TRBV28
J gene: TRBJ2-3
D gene: NA
clone size: NA
CDR3 protein: CASSLLGVAQYF
CDR3 DNA: TGTGCCAGCAGTTTATTGGGGGTAGCGCAGTATTTT

V gene: TRBV7-9
J gene: TRBJ1-1
D gene: NA
clone size: few
CDR3 protein: CASTQGGLTEAFF
CDR3 DNA: TGTGCCAGCACCCAGGGAGGGCTCACTGAAGCTTTCTTT

V gene: TRBV7-2
J gene: TRBJ1-5
D gene: NA
clone size: NA
CDR3 protein: CASSPRGGNQPQHF
CDR3 DNA: TGTGCCAGCAGCCCAAGGGGGGGCAATCAGCCCCAGCATTTT

V gene: TRBV27
J gene: TRBJ2-2
D gene: NA
clone size: NA
CDR3 protein: CASSFLGLNTGELFF
CDR3 DNA: TGTGCCAGCAGTTTTTTGGGACTGAACACCGGGGAGCTGTTTTTT

V gene: TRBV27
J gene: TRBJ2-1
D gene: TRBD2
clone size: NA
CDR3 protein: CASSSQTSGGARNEQFF
CDR3 DNA: TGTGCCAGCAGTTCCCAGACTAGCGGGGGGGCGAGGAATGAGCAGTTCTTC

V gene: TRBV19
J gene: TRBJ1-4
D gene: TRBD1
clone size: NA
CDR3 protein: CASRPGGVEKLFF
CDR3 DNA: TGTGCCAGTAGGCCAGGGGGCGTCGAAAAACTGTTTTTT

V gene: TRBV27
J gene: TRBJ2-2
D gene: NA
clone size: once
CDR3 protein: CASSLYGSGELFF
CDR3 DNA: TGTGCCAGCAGTTTATACGGCTCCGGGGAGCTGTTTTTT

V gene: TRBV5-1
J gene: TRBJ2-5
D gene: TRBD1
clone size: NA
CDR3 protein: CASSLGTGSVQETQYF
CDR3 DNA: TGCGCCAGCAGCCTTGGGACAGGGTCGGTCCAAGAGACCCAGTACTTC

V gene: TRBV7-6
J gene: TRBJ2-4
D gene: NA
clone size: NA
CDR3 protein: CASSLWAWRDRENIQYF
CDR3 DNA: TGTGCCAGCAGCTTGTGGGCGTGGAGGGACAGAGAAAACATTCAGTACTTC

V gene: TRBV6-6
J gene: TRBJ2-1
D gene: NA
clone size: NA
CDR3 protein: CASSYLSGGEQFF
CDR3 DNA: TGTGCCAGCAGTTATCTATCCGGTGGTGAGCAGTTCTTC

V gene: TRBV5-1
J gene: TRBJ1-3
D gene: TRBD1
clone size: NA
CDR3 protein: CASSLTGADSGNTIYF
CDR3 DNA: TGCGCCAGCAGCTTGACAGGGGCCGACTCTGGAAACACCATATATTTT